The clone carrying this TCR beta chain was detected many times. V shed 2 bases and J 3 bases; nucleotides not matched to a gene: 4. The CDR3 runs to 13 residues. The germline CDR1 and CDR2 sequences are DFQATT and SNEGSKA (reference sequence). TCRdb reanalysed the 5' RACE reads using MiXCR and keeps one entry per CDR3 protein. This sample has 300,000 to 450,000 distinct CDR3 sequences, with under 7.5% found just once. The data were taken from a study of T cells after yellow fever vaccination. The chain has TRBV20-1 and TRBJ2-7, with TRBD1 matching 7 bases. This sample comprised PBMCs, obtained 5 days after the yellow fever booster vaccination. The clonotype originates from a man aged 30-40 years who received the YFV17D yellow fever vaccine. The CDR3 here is CSARPGQSYEQYF. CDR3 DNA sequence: TGCAGTGCTAGACCGGGACAGAGCTACGAGCAGTACTTC.